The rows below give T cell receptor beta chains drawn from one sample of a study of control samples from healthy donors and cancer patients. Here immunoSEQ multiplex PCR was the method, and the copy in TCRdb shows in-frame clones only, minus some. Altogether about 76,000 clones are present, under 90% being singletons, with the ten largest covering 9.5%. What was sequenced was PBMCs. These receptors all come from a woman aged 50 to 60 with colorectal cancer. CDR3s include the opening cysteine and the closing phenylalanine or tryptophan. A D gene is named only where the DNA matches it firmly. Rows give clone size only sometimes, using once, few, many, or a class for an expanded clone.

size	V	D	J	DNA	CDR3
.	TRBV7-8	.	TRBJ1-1	TGTGCCAGCAGCTTAAAAGTGAACACTGAAGCTTTCTTT	CASSLKVNTEAFF
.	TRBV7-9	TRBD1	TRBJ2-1	TGTGCCAGCAGCTTCAGGGGGAGAGACTACAATGAGCAGTTCTTC	CASSFRGRDYNEQFF
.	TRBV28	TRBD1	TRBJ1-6	TGTGCCAGCAGTTCGCTGGGAACAGGGGCTATGTATAATTCACCCCTCCACTTT	CASSSLGTGAMYNSPLHF
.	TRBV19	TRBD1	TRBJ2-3	TGTGCCAGTAGTAGAGGGGGACAGGGGGTCAGCGATACGCAGTATTTT	CASSRGGQGVSDTQYF
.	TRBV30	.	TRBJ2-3	TGTGCCTGGAGTGCGAGCACAGATACGCAGTATTTT	CAWSASTDTQYF
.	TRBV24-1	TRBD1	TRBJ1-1	TGTGCCACCAGTGGAGGACAGGTATACACTGAAGCTTTCTTT	CATSGGQVYTEAFF
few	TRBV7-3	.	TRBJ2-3	TGTGCCAGCAGCTACGGGCCGGAGGGGGAAGGCACAGATACGCAGTATTTT	CASSYGPEGEGTDTQYF
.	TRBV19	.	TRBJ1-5	TGTGCCAGTAGGCAACAGGGCCGGAATCAGCCCCAGCATTTT	CASRQQGRNQPQHF
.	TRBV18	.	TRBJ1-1	TGTGCCAGCTCACCGTCAGCCTTGAACACTGAAGCTTTCTTT	CASSPSALNTEAFF
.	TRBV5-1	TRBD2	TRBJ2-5	TGCGCCAGCAGCTTGTTATCGAGCCGGGGGGGCCAAGCGGGAGAGACCCAGTACTTC	CASSLLSSRGGQAGETQYF
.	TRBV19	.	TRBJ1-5	TGTGCCAGCCTTGCCACTTCCAATCAGCCCCAGCATTTT	CASLATSNQPQHF
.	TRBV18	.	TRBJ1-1	TGTGCCAGCTCACCGCGACAGTCGGACACTGAAGCTTTCTTT	CASSPRQSDTEAFF
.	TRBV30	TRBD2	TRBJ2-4	TGTGCCTGGAGTCGGGGGGAAAACATTCAGTACTTC	CAWSRGENIQYF
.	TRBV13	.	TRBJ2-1	TGTGCCAGCAGCTTAGGAGACTACAATGAGCAGTTCTTC	CASSLGDYNEQFF
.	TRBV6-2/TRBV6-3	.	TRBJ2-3	TGTGCCAGCAGTCAGCGTTCGGGAAATGGAGGAGATACGCAGTATTTT	CASSQRSGNGGDTQYF
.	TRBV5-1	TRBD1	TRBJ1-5	TGCGCCAGCAGCTCCGGGACAGGGGACTTTCAGCCCCAGCATTTT	CASSSGTGDFQPQHF
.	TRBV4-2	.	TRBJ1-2	TGTGCCAGCAGCCAAGATGAGTTTCTCAACTATGGCTACACCTTC	CASSQDEFLNYGYTF
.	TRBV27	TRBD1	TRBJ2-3	TGTGCCAGCCGGACAGGGGCGGTGGATACGCAGTATTTT	CASRTGAVDTQYF
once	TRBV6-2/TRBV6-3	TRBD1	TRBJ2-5	TGTGCCAGCAGTTACGAATCCGACAGGGCGTGGGCCCAGTACTTC	CASSYESDRAWAQYF
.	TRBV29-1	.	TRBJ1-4	TGCAGCGTTGGTCGGGACGGAAATGAAAAACTGTTTTTT	CSVGRDGNEKLFF
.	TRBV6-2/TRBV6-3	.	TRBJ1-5	TGTGCCAGCAGTTACCCGTCGACTAGCAATCAGCCCCAGCATTTT	CASSYPSTSNQPQHF
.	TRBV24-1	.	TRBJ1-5	TGTGCCACCAGTTGGGACCGCAATCAGCCCCAGCATTTT	CATSWDRNQPQHF
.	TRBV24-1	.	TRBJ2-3	TGTGCCACCAGTGACACAACTCGGGCAGATACGCAGTATTTT	CATSDTTRADTQYF
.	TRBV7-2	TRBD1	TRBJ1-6	TGTGCCAGCAGCTTAGTAGGAGGGGGCGTGAATTCACCCCTCCACTTT	CASSLVGGGVNSPLHF
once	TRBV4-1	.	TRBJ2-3	TGCGCCAGCAGCCAAGCGTATGAGGGGGGGCCAACAGATACGCAGTATTTT	CASSQAYEGGPTDTQYF